The source of this TCR beta chain is a study of T cells after yellow fever vaccination. Points from the study as a whole: Only a small proportion of the clonotypes turned up in both the CD4 and the CD8 compartments, likely arising from convergent recombination.

This clonotype was counted many times. Its antigen is undetermined. Each CDR3 protein is one row after TCRdb ran MiXCR on the 5' RACE reads. The sample includes 60,000 to 95,000 distinct CDR3 sequences, around 7% of them seen just once. Trimming removed 5 bases from V and 2 bases from J, with 7 bases in between. The germline CDR1 and CDR2 sequences are SGHVS and FQNEAQ. The CDR3 length is 12 residues. The material sequenced was CD8+ T cells sorted from PBMCs, taken less than 11 days after the first yellow fever vaccination. The chain employs TRBV7-8 and TRBJ2-7; D not resolved. The TCR originated in a man aged 18 to 29 who received the YFV17D yellow fever vaccine. The CDR3 reads CASSPDTYEQYV. CDR3 nucleotides: TGTGCCAGCAGCCCCGATACCTACGAGCAGTACGTC.